These 5 T cell receptor beta chains came from one sample sequenced in a study of blood T cell repertoires in COVID-19. The table came from immunoSEQ multiplex PCR; TCRdb's copy has only in-frame clones and leaves some out. The sample yields 200,000 to 250,000 clones, under 90% seen once. The sequencing sample was made of PBMCs or T cells enriched from blood (not recorded which). All receptors derive from a woman aged 55-70 years who had recovered from COVID-19.

The genes are TRBV5-5 and TRBJ1-1; D is unresolved. The CDR3 extends over 15 amino acids. CDR1 is SGHKS and CDR2 is YYEKEE in the germline V gene (reference sequence). The V end was cut by 1 base, the J end by 3 bases, with 13 bases between. The CDR3 is CASSLTFGRYTEAFF. In DNA form, the CDR3 reads TGTGCCAGCAGCTTGACTTTCGGTCGGTACACTGAAGCTTTCTTT. Supplemented by reference TRBV5-5 and TRBJ1-1, the full variable domain reads DAGVTQSPTHLIKTRGQQVTLRCSPISGHKSVSWYQQVLGQGPQFIFQYYEKEERGRGNFPDRFSARQFPNYSSELNVNALLLGDSALYLCASSLTFGRYTEAFFGQGTRLTVV.

The chain uses TRBV4-2 and TRBJ2-1; TRBD2 matches 12 bases. V dropped 1 base and J dropped 8; count of bases not matched to a gene: 9. Germline V gene sequence: CDR1 LGHNA, CDR2 YNFKEQ. The CDR3 spans 17 residues. The CDR3, as DNA: TGTGCCAGCAGCCAAGCGACTAGCGGGAGCATTGGCCATGAGCAGTTCTTC. Translated: CASSQATSGSIGHEQFF.

J is TRBJ2-7 and V is TRBV11-2; 13 positions match TRBD2. V was pared by 6 bases and J by 5 bases, with 7 bases of the junction left unmatched. The germline gives CDR1 SGHAT, CDR2 FQNNGV. This CDR3 spans 15 amino acids. CDR3 nucleotide sequence: TGTGCCAGCAGGGCAGGACTAGCGGGAGTACACGAGCAGTACTTC. Encoded protein: CASRAGLAGVHEQYF. Combining the CDR3 with reference TRBV11-2 and TRBJ2-7 gives the whole variable domain EAGVAQSPRYKIIEKRQSVAFWCNPISGHATLYWYQQILGQGPKLLIQFQNNGVVDDSQLPKDRFSAERLKGVDSTLKIQPAKLEDSAVYLCASRAGLAGVHEQYFGPGTRLTVT.

This clone was detected a few times. V and J are TRBV2 and TRBJ2-3; tentatively, D is TRBD2 (9 bases). CDR3 length: 14 residues. Trimming took 11 bases from V and 3 from J, leaving 18 bases between them. Germline CDR1 SNHLY, CDR2 FYNNEI. Written as DNA, the CDR3 is TGTGCCCGCCAGGGGGCGGGAGGGACAGATACGCAGTATTTT. Residues: CARQGAGGTDTQYF.

The chain recombines TRBV11-2 with TRBJ2-1, with a possible D match to TRBD2 (5 bases). Germline loops: CDR1 SGHAT, CDR2 FQNNGV. V gave up 5 bases and J gave up 5 bases, with 10 bases separating them. The CDR3 covers 13 residues. The CDR3: CASSNWRDNEQFF. The CDR3, as DNA: TGTGCCAGCAGCAACTGGCGGGACAATGAGCAGTTCTTC.